This TCR beta chain comes out of a study of human T cells and chemical hapten exposure. This clonotype was seen repeatedly, ten times or more. A read error may account for a junction end that differs from germline. Time point reported: pre-sensitization, week 0. Treatment denoted: therapeutic diphenylcyclopropenone sensitization with weekly scalp DPC. Methods used by the authors: TCR counts had a median of approximately 87,000 per sample and spanned about 20,000 to 700,000. TCRdb analysed the RACE reads with MiXCR anew, one entry per CDR3 protein. The V and J calls were determined by TCRdb, not by the authors. The sample has more than 250,000 distinct CDR3 sequences, about 9.4% seen once. In germline, CDR1 is SGHVS, CDR2 FQNEAQ. The CDR3 covers 14 residues.

Material: whole blood, obtained in connection with sensitization to the hapten diphenylcyclopropenone (DPC). The clonotype originates from a woman between 35 and 50 years old with alopecia areata. Some clones in this sample may be carry-over from other donors' samples. The gene calls are TRBV7-8 and TRBJ2-5, with D unresolved. Here the CDR3 reads CASSLVGGQETQYF. The CDR3 DNA is TGCGCCAGCAGCTTGGTGGGCGGCCAAGAGACCCAGTACTTC.